This TCR beta chain was documented in a study of Ad26.COV2.S vaccination and SARS-CoV-2 variants (dated by TCRdb to the early 2020s). Background on the whole study: Vaccine-arm donors were drawn from COV1001, a multicentre, randomized, double-blind, placebo-controlled phase I-IIa trial of Ad26.COV2.S in healthy adults. The specificity and breadth of SARS-CoV-2-reactive T cell receptors after Ad26.COV2.S vaccination were assessed by TCRbeta repertoire sequencing. Ad26.COV2.S was administered intramuscularly at 5 x 10^10 or 1 x 10^11 viral particles, either as a single shot or as two shots given 56 days apart. Blinding of investigators to trial group allocation was maintained during experiments and outcome assessment. Trial participants were randomized into five groups of five: low-dose or high-dose Ad26.COV2.S given once or twice, or placebo on both occasions. A total of approximately 32 samples were included in the TCR-sequenced set, comprising around 19 Ad26.COV2.S vaccine recipients, 5 placebo recipients and 8 SARS-CoV-2 convalescent individuals.

Broad study findings and their caveats: The study lacked the statistical power to compare responses across vaccine doses or regimens. The authors noted that the TCR breadth and depth analyses may have underestimated total T cell responses. Vaccine and placebo recipients had comparable non-spike TCR breadth, which fits with the vaccine containing only spike. After vaccination, spike-specific CD8+ and CD4+ T cell responses were reported to show substantial breadth. Spike-specific TCR breadth was higher in Ad26.COV2.S recipients than in placebo recipients (P = 0.0014).

The immunoSEQ Assay was the method used to sequence TCRbeta CDR3 regions. After extraction, genomic DNA underwent amplification by bias-controlled multiplex PCR, followed by high-throughput sequencing. Under the source paper's analysis protocol: To quantify the absolute abundance of each unique TCRbeta CDR3 region, sequences were collapsed and filtered. T cell fraction was estimated by normalizing TCRbeta template counts to usable DNA, with usable DNA measured through amplification of reference genes found in all nucleated cells. Repertoire TCRs were annotated as SARS-CoV-2-specific by exact matching of V gene, CDR3 amino acid sequence and J gene to a known reactive TCR set. The reference SARS-CoV-2 TCR set was derived from MIRA and filtered for enrichment in COVID-19-positive ImmuneCODE repertoires, a step that removed public or cross-reactive TCRs. Drawing on the MIRA antigens, annotated TCRs were analysed further at the level of specific ORF or position within ORF. Breadth was defined as annotated unique rearrangements over total unique productive rearrangements; depth was the summed frequency of those rearrangements. Two-sided Wilcoxon rank-sum tests were applied when comparing TCR breadth between groups. Imported from immuneACCESS, the table was reduced by TCRdb to in-frame sequences with V and J called. These copies leave out some clones; in studies compared against another copy, an unresolved V gene accounts for under half, and the cause of the remainder is not known. That table supplies the V and J calls and clone size; D and trimming were determined from the DNA. The sample contains a few hundred thousand clones, roughly 89% of them found a single time. Of the sample, 2.9% is held by the ten largest clones.

This clone was recorded once. Its antigen remains unidentified. It has no much larger one-base neighbor in the sample; base qualities were not kept. Explained via the paper, the treatment or condition label denotes: some 20 received Ad26.COV2.S at low or high dose, single or two shots; five or six received placebo; per-sample allocation not given. Repertoires of vaccine and placebo recipients were sequenced from samples collected on day 63 after the first injection. Between 29 July and 7 August 2020, Cohort 1b enrolled 25 adults aged 18-55 years at one site in Boston, USA. Ad26.COV2.S was a replication-incompetent adenovirus type 26 vector expressing a prefusion-stabilized SARS-CoV-2 spike protein from the original Wuhan strain. This TCR came from a person aged 18 to 65 who received the Ad26.COV2.S COVID-19 vaccine or a placebo. The sample in question was peripheral blood, obtained in a trial of Ad26.COV2.S vaccine versus placebo.

The CDR3 protein sequence reads: CASSPLGLVAYNEQFF. The sequence in DNA is TGTGCCAGCAGCCCCCTAGGACTAGTGGCCTACAATGAGCAGTTCTTC. The sequence is built from TRBV3-1 (or the pseudogene TRBV3-2) and TRBJ2-1; 7 bases in the junction line up with TRBD2. Taken from cysteine to phenylalanine, the CDR3 has 16 residues. Of all the DNA, just the CDR3 is kept, 48 bases in frame from base 1. The germline V end is reduced by 4 bases and the J end by 2 bases; junction bases left unmatched: 8. Looking up the germline V gene (reference sequence) yields CDR1 LGHDT and CDR2 YNNKEL.